These 2 T cell receptor beta chains came from one sample sequenced in a study of T cell responses to AZD1222 COVID-19 vaccine. TCRdb keeps only in-frame clones here, not all; method: immunoSEQ multiplex PCR. Among 150,000 to 200,000 clones, roughly 90% were seen once, and the ten largest hold about 1.4%. Source: peripheral blood, taken on day 0 of AZD1222 vaccination. The receptor set was obtained from an adult in good health.

The chain uses TRBV30 and TRBJ1-2, with D hard to call. The CDR3 runs to 15 residues. Trimming removed 3 bases from V and 4 bases from J, with 18 bases in between. Germline CDR1 is GTSNPN and CDR2 is SVGIG (reference sequence). The CDR3 reads CAWSHDAGIIYGYTF. CDR3 bases: TGTGCCTGGAGCCACGACGCGGGGATCATCTATGGCTACACCTTC. Using reference TRBV30 and TRBJ1-2 for the parts outside the CDR3, the full variable domain is SQTIHQWPATLVQPVGSPLSLECTVEGTSNPNLYWYRQAAGRGLQLLFYSVGIGQISSEVPQNLSASRPQDRQFILSSKKLLLSDSGFYLCAWSHDAGIIYGYTFGSGTRLTVV.

The gene calls are TRBV5-6 and TRBJ1-1; D uncertain. V lost 6 bases and J 3 bases, leaving 15 bases between the germline ends. The germline gives CDR1 SGHDT, CDR2 YYEEEE. The CDR3 is 14 residues long. The CDR3 DNA is TGTGCCAGCACCCGGGTCGGGCAGCACACTGAAGCTTTCTTT. This translates into CASTRVGQHTEAFF.